These 23 T cell receptor beta chains originate from one sample sequenced in a study of cytomegalovirus exposure and HLA in healthy donors. The study ran its PCR with 60 Vbeta and 13 Jbeta primers. Here immunoSEQ multiplex PCR was the method, and the copy in TCRdb shows in-frame clones only, minus some. The sample contains 180,000 or so clones, approximately 79% of which appear only once. Sequenced input: PBMCs. These receptors were taken from a man in his fifties in good health and CMV-seropositive.

This clone occurred a few times. This chain connects TRBV4-1 to TRBJ1-1; 7 bases are shared with TRBD1. Germline V CDR1 and CDR2: MGHRA, YSYEKL. V trimming: 3 bases; J trimming: 1 base; junction bases outside the gene matches: 8. The CDR3 covers 16 residues. Here the CDR3 reads CASSQAQGSRNTEAFF. DNA for the CDR3: TGCGCCAGCAGCCAGGCACAGGGGAGCCGGAACACTGAAGCTTTCTTT.

The chain's CDR3 is CASSPLSGQETQYF. The CDR3 DNA sequence: TGTGCCAGCTCACCCCTCTCGGGCCAAGAGACCCAGTACTTC. V gene TRBV18 combines with J gene TRBJ2-5, with no clear D. Germline V gives CDR1 KGHSH, CDR2 LQKENI. The ends were cut back, 3 bases at V and 1 base at J, with 9 bases in the middle. CDR3 length: 14 residues. The whole variable domain, remainder taken from reference TRBV18 and TRBJ2-5, is NAGVMQNPRHLVRRRGQEARLRCSPMKGHSHVYWYRQLPEEGLKFMVYLQKENIIDESGMPKERFSAEFPKEGPSILRIQQVVRGDSAAYFCASSPLSGQETQYFGPGTRLLVL.

This chain uses TRBV5-6 with TRBJ2-7, with 10 bases that match TRBD1. Germline lookup yields CDR1 SGHDT and CDR2 YYEEEE. Trimming removed 4 bases from V and 4 bases from J; junction bases left unmatched: 8. The CDR3 has 15 amino acids. Here the CDR3 DNA reads TGTGCCAGCAGCCCTGGGACAGGGGCCGGGTACGAGCAGTACTTC. The encoded protein is CASSPGTGAGYEQYF.

The DNA for the CDR3 is TGTGCCAGCAGTCATCGGGGAACTGACACTGAAGCTTTCTTT. Protein sequence: CASSHRGTDTEAFF. V is TRBV7-3 and J is TRBJ1-1; no clear D gene. This CDR3 comprises 14 residues. V was cut by 6 bases and J by 3 bases, with 14 bases left in between. The V gene's germline CDR1 is SGHTA and CDR2 FQGTGA.

V and J are TRBV13 and TRBJ1-2; 7 bases match TRBD1. The CDR3 covers 14 residues. Germline V gene lookup returns CDR1 PRHDT and CDR2 FYEKMQ (reference sequence). The V segment lost 5 bases and the J segment 6 bases; nucleotides outside the gene matches: 9. The chain's CDR3 is CASSPGQQGNGYTF. The CDR3 DNA reads as TGTGCCAGCAGCCCGGGACAGCAGGGAAATGGCTACACCTTC.

The genes are TRBV4-1 and TRBJ1-1; no definite D call. CDR3 size: 13 residues. The ends were cut back, 4 bases at V and 1 base at J, with 7 bases in the middle. Per the germline V gene, CDR1 is MGHRA and CDR2 is YSYEKL. For the CDR3, the DNA is TGCGCCAGCAGCCGAACAGCGAACACTGAAGCTTTCTTT. Its translation is CASSRTANTEAFF.

The chain uses TRBV30 and TRBJ2-2; 11 nucleotides match TRBD2. From germline, CDR1 is GTSNPN and CDR2 SVGIG (reference sequence). J lost 6 bases, V lost 4 bases, and 4 bases had no gene match. The CDR3 is made up of 14 amino acids. The CDR3 loop reads CAWNLAGGPGELFF. CDR3 nucleotide sequence: TGTGCCTGGAATCTAGCGGGGGGCCCCGGGGAGCTGTTTTTT. The complete variable domain, with remaining parts taken from reference TRBV30 and TRBJ2-2, reads SQTIHQWPATLVQPVGSPLSLECTVEGTSNPNLYWYRQAAGRGLQLLFYSVGIGQISSEVPQNLSASRPQDRQFILSSKKLLLSDSGFYLCAWNLAGGPGELFFGEGSRLTVL.

This chain uses TRBV19 with TRBJ2-3; the match to TRBD2 covers 9 bases. There are 15 residues in the CDR3. Germline loops: CDR1 LNHDA, CDR2 SQIVND (reference sequence). The J segment lost 6 bases and the V segment lost 2 bases, leaving 6 bases of the junction unmatched. This CDR3 reads CASSILAGGLDTQYF. CDR3 bases: TGTGCCAGTAGTATATTGGCGGGGGGGCTTGATACGCAGTATTTT.

The chain combines TRBV4-1 with TRBJ2-3; 7 bases are shared with TRBD2. V gave up 0 bases and J gave up 3 bases; unmatched junction bases: 12. The CDR3 loop spans 18 amino acids. Looked up from germline, CDR1 is MGHRA and CDR2 is YSYEKL. CDR3 DNA sequence: TGCGCCAGCAGCCAAGATGAGTGGCTAGCGGTTACAACAGATACGCAGTATTTT. As protein: CASSQDEWLAVTTDTQYF.

The rearrangement joins TRBV4-1 to TRBJ2-3; weak D call: TRBD2 (7 bases). This CDR3 region has 15 residues. From germline, CDR1 is MGHRA and CDR2 YSYEKL. V was cut by 1 base and J by 6 bases, with 14 bases left in between. The CDR3 DNA sequence: TGCGCCAGCAGCCAAGGGGTTCGGGGGGCGGATACGCAGTATTTT. Protein sequence: CASSQGVRGADTQYF.

Regarding this clone: In the same sample, other DNA sequences code for this CDR3. The rearrangement links TRBV11-2 to TRBJ2-7; perhaps TRBD2 as D (6 bases). The V end was cut by 0 bases, the J end by 3 bases, with 9 bases between. The CDR3 length is 14 residues. Germline CDR1 and CDR2: SGHAT and FQNNGV. The CDR3 sequence: CASSLDPGSYEQYV. The CDR3 nucleotides are TGTGCCAGCAGCTTAGATCCCGGGAGCTACGAGCAGTACGTC.

The gene calls are TRBV27 and TRBJ2-2; D gene unclear. CDR1 is MNHEY and CDR2 is SMNVEV in the germline V gene (reference sequence). With 0 bases removed from V and 1 base from J, the gap between germline ends came to 9 bases. The CDR3 has 16 amino acids. DNA for the CDR3: TGTGCCAGCAGTTTATCTCGGTACCTGAACACCGGGGAGCTGTTTTTT. This translates into CASSLSRYLNTGELFF.

To note about this clone: This sample includes further DNA sequences coding for the same CDR3. The CDR3 protein is CASSVGTVNQPQHF. In nucleotides, the CDR3 is TGTGCCAGCAGCGTGGGGACAGTTAATCAGCCCCAGCATTTT. V gene TRBV9 combines with J gene TRBJ1-5, with 7 nucleotides matching TRBD1. The CDR3 has 14 residues. The V and J ends lost 2 bases and 4 bases, in that order; junction bases with no gene match: 3. CDR1 SGDLS and CDR2 YYNGEE come from the germline V gene.

V usage is TRBV2 and J usage is TRBJ2-5, with 9 nucleotides matching TRBD2. Germline assignment: CDR1 SNHLY and CDR2 FYNNEI. V was clipped by 2 bases and J by 5 bases; unmatched bases: 12. This CDR3 is built from 17 residues. The CDR3, as DNA: TGTGCCAGCAGTGAACAGGCTAGCGGGGCCCTTGGGGAGACCCAGTACTTC. This sequence encodes CASSEQASGALGETQYF.

The chain couples TRBV4-1 to TRBJ2-7; 9 nucleotides agree with TRBD1. The CDR3 sequence is 14 residues long. Trimming cost V 3 bases and J 5 bases; bases outside gene matches: 5. CDR1 and CDR2 from the germline V gene are MGHRA and YSYEKL. CDR3 amino acids: CASSQGQGWDEQYF. The DNA of the CDR3 is TGCGCCAGCAGCCAGGGACAGGGTTGGGACGAGCAGTACTTC.

The rearrangement uses TRBV5-4 and TRBJ1-2; 7 bases are shared with TRBD1. CDR3 length: 14 amino acids. After removal of 2 bases from V and 7 bases from J, the junction contained 8 bases not matched to a gene. Germline-derived CDR1 and CDR2 are SGHNT and YYREEE (reference sequence). CDR3 amino acids: CASSLPGTELGYTF. In DNA form, the CDR3 reads TGTGCCAGCAGCTTACCCGGGACAGAACTTGGCTACACCTTC.

The rearrangement uses TRBV5-1 and TRBJ2-2, with D possibly being TRBD1 (5 bases). The CDR3 has 16 residues. The germline V and J ends were trimmed by 0 bases and 3 bases, with 12 bases remaining between them. Germline CDR1 is SGHRS and CDR2 is YFSETQ. CDR3 region: CASSLAGQGYTGELFF. As DNA, the CDR3 is TGCGCCAGCAGCTTGGCAGGGCAGGGATACACCGGGGAGCTGTTTTTT.

The V and J genes are TRBV28 and TRBJ1-1, with D maybe TRBD1 (6 bases). The V end was cut by 4 bases, the J end by 0 bases, with 21 bases between. The CDR3 length is 18 residues. The germline V gene has CDR1 MDHEN and CDR2 SYDVKM. The CDR3 DNA is TGTGCCAGCAGTTCCAACACACCCCGGGACAAATTGAACACTGAAGCTTTCTTT. Translation gives CASSSNTPRDKLNTEAFF.

This clone was counted between two and nine times. This rearrangement joins TRBV6-5 to TRBJ1-1; TRBD1 matches at 9 bases. Trimming at V came to 4 bases and at J to 5 bases, leaving 8 bases not matched to a gene. Germline V lookup: CDR1 MNHEY, CDR2 SVGAGI. The CDR3 sequence is 15 residues long. The DNA of the CDR3 is TGTGCCAGCAGTTGGCAGGACAGGGGAGTAACTGAAGCTTTCTTT. Its protein is CASSWQDRGVTEAFF.

CDR3 residues: CASSLNPTGGPGETQYF. CDR3 DNA sequence: TGCGCCAGCAGCTTGAACCCGACGGGGGGGCCTGGGGAGACCCAGTACTTC. The rearrangement joins TRBV5-1 to TRBJ2-5; 8 nucleotides match TRBD2. The J segment lost 5 bases and the V segment lost 1 base, leaving 13 bases of the junction unmatched. The CDR3 is 17 amino acids. Looked up from germline, CDR1 is SGHRS and CDR2 is YFSETQ.

The V call is TRBV7-2, the J call TRBJ1-6; no clear D gene. CDR3 size: 12 residues. The germline V gene encodes CDR1 SGHTA and CDR2 FQGNSA. V was cut by 1 base and J by 10 bases, with 5 bases left in between. The DNA of the CDR3 is TGTGCCAGCAGCTTAGGAGTATCACCCCTCCACTTT. Encoded protein: CASSLGVSPLHF.

Concerning this clone: The junction shows a germline mismatch at one end, possibly a read error. The chain combines TRBV7-2 with TRBJ2-7, with TRBD2 as a possible D gene (5 bases). The CDR3 totals 14 residues. Germline-derived CDR1 and CDR2 are SGHTA and FQGNSA. CDR3 loop: CASSLSGTIYEEYF. In nucleotides, the CDR3 is TGTGCCAGCAGCTTAAGCGGAACGATCTACGAGGAGTACTTC.

This chain joins TRBV21-1 and TRBJ1-2; TRBD1, as called in the table, went unchecked against the DNA. TRBV21-1 is a listed pseudogene. This CDR3 is 15 amino acids long. The CDR3 loop reads CASSKVVDRVKGYTF. The CDR3 nucleotides are TGTGCCAGCAGCAAAGTAGTGGACAGGGTGAAGGGCTACACCTTC.